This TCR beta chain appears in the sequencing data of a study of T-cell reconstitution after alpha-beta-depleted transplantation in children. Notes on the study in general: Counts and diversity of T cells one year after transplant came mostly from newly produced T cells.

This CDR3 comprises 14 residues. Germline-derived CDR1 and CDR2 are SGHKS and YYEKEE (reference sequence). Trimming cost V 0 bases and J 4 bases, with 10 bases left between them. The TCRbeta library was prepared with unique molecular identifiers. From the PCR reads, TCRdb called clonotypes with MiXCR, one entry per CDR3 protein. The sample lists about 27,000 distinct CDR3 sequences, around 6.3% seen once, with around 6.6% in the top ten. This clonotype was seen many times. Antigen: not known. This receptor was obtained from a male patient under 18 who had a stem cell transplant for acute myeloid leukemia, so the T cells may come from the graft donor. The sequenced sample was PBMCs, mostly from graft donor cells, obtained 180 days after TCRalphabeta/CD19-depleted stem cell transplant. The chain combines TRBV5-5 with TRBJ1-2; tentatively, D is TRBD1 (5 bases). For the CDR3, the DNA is TGTGCCAGCAGCTTGGTGACAGCCCTCTATGGCTACACCTTC. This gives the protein CASSLVTALYGYTF.